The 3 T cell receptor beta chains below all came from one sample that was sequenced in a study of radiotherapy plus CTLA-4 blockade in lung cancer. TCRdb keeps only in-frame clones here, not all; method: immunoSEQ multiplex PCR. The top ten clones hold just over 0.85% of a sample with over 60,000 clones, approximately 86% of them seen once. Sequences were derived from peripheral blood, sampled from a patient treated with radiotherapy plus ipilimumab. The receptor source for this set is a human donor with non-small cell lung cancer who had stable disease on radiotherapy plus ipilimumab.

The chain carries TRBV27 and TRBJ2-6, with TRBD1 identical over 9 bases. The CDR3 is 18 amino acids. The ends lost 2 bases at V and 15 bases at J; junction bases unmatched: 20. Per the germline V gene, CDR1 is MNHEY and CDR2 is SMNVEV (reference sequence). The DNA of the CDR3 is TGTGCCAGCAGTTTAAAAGCGCGGTGGAGGGACAGGGCCCAGGACCTGACTTTC. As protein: CASSLKARWRDRAQDLTF.

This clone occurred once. The DNA for the CDR3 is TGTGCCAGCAGCGTATCTGGAGCCTACCCCCCCCTGACCCAAGATACGCAGTATTTT. Encoded protein: CASSVSGAYPPLTQDTQYF. J is TRBJ2-3 and V is TRBV9; D is uncertain. The CDR3 consists of 19 residues. The germline V and J ends were trimmed by 1 base and 5 bases, with 26 bases remaining between them. The germline V gene encodes CDR1 SGDLS and CDR2 YYNGEE.

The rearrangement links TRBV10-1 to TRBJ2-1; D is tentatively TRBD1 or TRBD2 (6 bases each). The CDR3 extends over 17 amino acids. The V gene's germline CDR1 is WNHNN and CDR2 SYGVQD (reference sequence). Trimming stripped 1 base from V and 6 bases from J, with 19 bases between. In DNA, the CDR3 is TGCGCCAGCAGTGAGTTGGTTAAGGGGGGCCCGGGCAATGAGCAGTTCTTC. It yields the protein CASSELVKGGPGNEQFF.